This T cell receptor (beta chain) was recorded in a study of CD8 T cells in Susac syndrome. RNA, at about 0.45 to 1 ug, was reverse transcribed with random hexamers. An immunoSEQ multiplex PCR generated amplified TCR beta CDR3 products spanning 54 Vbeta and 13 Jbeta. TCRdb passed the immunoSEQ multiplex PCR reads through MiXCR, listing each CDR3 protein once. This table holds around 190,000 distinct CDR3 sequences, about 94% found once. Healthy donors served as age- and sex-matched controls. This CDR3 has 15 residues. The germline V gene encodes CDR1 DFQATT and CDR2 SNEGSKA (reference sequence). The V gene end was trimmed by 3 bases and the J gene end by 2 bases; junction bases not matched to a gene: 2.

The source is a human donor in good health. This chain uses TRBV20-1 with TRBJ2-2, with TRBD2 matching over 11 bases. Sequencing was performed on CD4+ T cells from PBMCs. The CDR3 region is CSARGLADNTGELFF. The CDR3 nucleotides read TGCAGTGCTAGGGGACTAGCGGATAACACCGGGGAGCTGTTTTTT.